This T cell receptor (beta chain) was found in a study of cytomegalovirus exposure and HLA in healthy donors (dated by TCRdb to about 2017). Regarding the study in general: An earlier analysis of fewer than 750 of the donors reported roughly 300 Gb of sequence data and 90 million to 120 million unique TCR beta sequences obtained from around 170 million T cells. An early release that covered some 630 HLA-typed donors contained approximately 290 gigabases of sequencing data and tens of millions of unique TCR sequences. Of the 300 to 400 genotyped donors, approximately 82% fell in the genetic ancestry cluster associated with self-reported Caucasian donors. The study was designed to test whether signatures of past pathogen exposure could be identified by cataloging public T cell receptors. The study profiled the T cell repertoires of 666 subjects by immunosequencing and related them to cytomegalovirus serostatus. Along with the approximately 600-subject first cohort, a separate validation cohort of around 120 different subjects was used. The study combined high-throughput TCR immunosequencing, statistical association of individual TCRs with disease status, and machine learning to predict cytomegalovirus infection status. In a later analysis, previously published TCR beta repertoires from 670 or so donors were re-analyzed and high-resolution HLA genotyping was added so that TCR occurrence patterns could be studied. The later analysis used no new phenotypic data to find candidate immune exposures, relying instead on TCR beta sequences and their occurrence across donors. In an earlier analysis of more than 550 of the donors, high-throughput TCR beta sequencing was used to judge whether each TCR beta V gene segment behaved as functional or pseudogenic. Donor age, sex, ethnicity and CMV serostatus were compiled alongside the repertoire data. In a later genetic analysis, genome-wide SNP genotypes for 398 of the 666 donors were used, and that subset was treated as a discovery cohort. Every repertoire in the discovery cohort had been generated on one and the same sequencing platform. HLA typing included class I and class II loci at four-digit resolution. The number of donors typed differed by locus, with about 629-630 for A, B, C, DRB1 and DQB1, roughly 520 for DQA1, over 600 for DPA1, and about 450 for DPB1. Roughly 5 DR-DQ haplotypes were treated as single units for association and clustering because of strong linkage in the cohort. Among roughly 400 genotyped donors of the cohort, an average of roughly 230,000 unique TCR beta nucleotide sequences was sequenced per donor, of which roughly 17% were non-productive.

Library construction relied on the immunoSEQ multiplex PCR assay. For the multiplex PCR, a mixture combining 60 forward primers for TCR Vbeta segments and 13 reverse primers for TCR Jbeta segments was used. Amplification of the CDR3 region of rearranged TCR beta genes was performed with a multiplex PCR assay on genomic DNA. The amplified TCR beta libraries were sequenced on the Illumina HiSeq System as 87-base-pair reads. The original methods were these. Across the 500 to 750 repertoires, a later analysis counted approximately 83 million unique TCR beta chains, 8.5 million to 12 million of which were shared by at least two donors. A nearest-neighbor algorithm error-corrected the raw reads and collapsed the reads into unique sequences, merging closely related sequences to remove PCR and sequencing errors. Alignment of CDR3 sequences to IMGT reference sequences was used to assign V, D and J gene segments. For a sequence to be retained, at least a six-nucleotide match to both a V gene segment and a J gene segment was required. A rearrangement counted as productive if the CDR3 had no stop codons and remained in frame with V and J, and every other rearrangement counted as non-productive. CDR3 was defined by IMGT convention, running from the second conserved V-encoded cysteine to the conserved J-encoded phenylalanine. The earlier analysis of about 610 of the donors excluded sequences that lacked an unambiguous match to a single V gene segment. An earlier analysis of almost 600 of the donors classified V segments as functional when productive rearrangements were above 56.7% and as segregating when the standard deviation between donors was above 5%. A statistical classification framework was built for diagnosing cytomegalovirus status from the catalog of TCR beta chain sequences. A later analysis assigned V and J genes by comparing TCR nucleotide sequences with IMGT/GENE-DB human TR gene sequences. The TCRdist pipeline was used in a later analysis to assign CDR3 sequences and most-parsimonious VDJ recombination scenarios. In a later analysis, every TCR beta chain was defined by the combination of its CDR3 amino acid sequence and its V-gene family, and reads without a unique V-gene family were dropped. In a later analysis, 550 to 650 highly shared, low-generation-probability nucleotide sequences were removed to address suspected cross-contamination and a sequencing artifact. In a later analysis, a clonal expansion index for each public chain was calculated from normalized within-repertoire ranks of inferred template counts. Generation probabilities in a later analysis came from a VDJ recombination model fitted to out-of-frame rearrangements, and those results were checked against IGoR. In a later analysis, TCR-TCR, TCR-HLA and TCR-CMV co-occurrence was scored with hypergeometric tests, and a repertoire-size bias correction was applied to TCR pairs. A later analysis estimated false discovery rates by permuting HLA or CMV assignments 20 times. In a later analysis, co-occurring TCRs were grouped with DBSCAN, and TCRdist sequence similarity was added when clustering was performed within HLA-allele-positive subsets. Co-occurrence clustering excluded repertoires with fewer than 30,000 or more than 120,000 public chains, plus five with anomalous nucleotide sharing. TCRdb's version of the immuneACCESS table is confined to in-frame rearrangements and falls short of the full clone set. An unresolved V gene accounts for under half of the shortfall where checked; the remainder is of unknown origin. Clonal size and the V and J genes are those of that table, whereas D and trimming came from the DNA. The sample contains 150,000 to 200,000 clones, 75% to 85% of them found a single time. The ten largest clones represent 0.65% of the sample.

The cohort consisted of 600 or so healthy bone marrow donors. Cohort members were all nominally healthy when sampled, although unrecorded immune exposures were likely present. The donor tested CMV seronegative, placing the donor among the 350 or so seronegative members of the cohort. A peripheral blood sample was collected from each donor, and TCR beta sequencing was performed on peripheral blood mononuclear cells. The Qiagen DNeasy Blood Extraction Kit was used to extract genomic DNA from the blood cell samples. Trimming removed 4 bases from V and 4 bases from J; the gene matches leave 1 base unexplained. The CDR3, cysteine through phenylalanine, is 13 amino acids long. Just the 39-base CDR3 DNA is kept, in frame starting at base 1. The CDR1 and CDR2 encoded by the germline V gene are SQVTM and ANQGSEA. The full study reports these points: In a later analysis, most CMV-associated TCR beta chains were found to appear HLA-restricted, with HLA associations seemingly driven largely by CMV exposure. The authors suggested that the approach could potentially be generalized to other disease states and immunological phenotypes. Sequencing depth was assumed to be roughly uniform across donors in the presence/absence analyses, though that assumption may not hold. Correlated functional status among segregating V segments might reflect linkage disequilibrium, but an unknown experimental factor could not be ruled out. The study listed 150 to 200 TCR beta chains as associated with cytomegalovirus. Because HLA typing was missing for some donors at each locus, association tests included only the typed subset. In a later genetic analysis, fewer N-insertions in productive TCRs were reported among donors in an Asian-associated ancestry cluster than the roughly 640-donor mean. V-gene and J-gene trimming of TCR beta chains was associated with a missense DCLRE1C variant in a later genetic analysis, and the association was replicated in an independent cohort. Strong co-occurrence of HLA alleles, especially DR and DQ, made assigning TCR associations to individual alleles difficult. Only TCR beta chains were sequenced in this cohort, and the absence of alpha or paired-chain data limited detectable features. Most TCR sequences were seen in very few donors, while some public TCRs were found in many individuals. In vitro tests confirmed that a few of the cytomegalovirus-associated TCR beta chains recognize cytomegalovirus antigens. The classifier was reported to diagnose cytomegalovirus status with high specificity and sensitivity in both the original cohort and the validation cohort. Because counts were too low, approximately 18 rarely observed V segments, including chromosome 9 orphons, were excluded from the earlier analysis of 587 of the donors. A further reported finding was that TCR beta sequences accurately predicted the HLA-A and HLA-B alleles for most subjects in the first cohort. In a later analysis, TCR association rates were found to vary across HLA loci, with the most associated TCRs seen for DRB1 alleles and the fewest for HLA-C alleles. A group of highly shared sequence variants was considered likely to be a technical artifact of the sequencing pipeline. Some IMGT-functional V segments, including TRBV6-2 and TRBV6-3, could not be distinguished by the 87-base-pair reads and were therefore excluded. According to a later analysis, parvovirus B19, influenza, CMV and Epstein-Barr virus appeared linked to several top co-occurrence clusters. A later analysis associated about 18,000 TCR beta sequences with specific HLA alleles at a false discovery rate of 0.05. Broadly in line with IMGT annotations, most TCR beta V segments showed up in productive rearrangements about 87% or about 30% of the time in an earlier analysis of about 500 of the donors. CMV serostatus was the only immune exposure information available for the cohort. In a later analysis, HLA-associated TCR beta chains showed more clonal expansion and lower generation probabilities than non-associated chains that were equally common.

In the case of this clone: Its cognate antigen has yet to be identified. One base away there is no much larger clone; base qualities are not given.

Sequenced material: PBMCs. The V and J genes are TRBV29-1 and TRBJ2-1; 10 junctional bases match TRBD2. The source is a boy younger than 18 in good health and CMV-seronegative. The CDR3 region has the sequence CSVGTSGYNEQFF. In nucleotide form, the sequence is TGCAGCGTTGGGACTAGCGGATACAATGAGCAGTTCTTC.